The 29 T cell receptor beta chains in this list originate from one sample, sequenced in a study of metastatic and nonmetastatic thyroid tumors. MiXCR reprocessed the PCR reads for TCRdb. The sample lists 20,000 or so clones, less than 25% occurring once. Every patient underwent thyroid surgery untreated. The sample taken for sequencing was tumor tissue. The receptors derive from a female donor with papillary thyroid cancer or a benign thyroid nodule (not recorded which). Some clones in this sample may be carry-over from other donors' samples.

The chain has TRBV20-1 and TRBJ2-5; 11 bases align to TRBD2. V lost 6 bases, J lost 2 bases, and 14 bases stayed unmatched. CDR3 length equals 17 residues. The V gene's germline CDR1 is DFQATT and CDR2 SNEGSKA (reference sequence). DNA of the CDR3: TGCAGTGCCGACACCATTACTAGCGGGGGCGATCAAGAGACCCAGTACTTC. Its protein product is CSADTITSGGDQETQYF.

This clone was picked up many times. The chain uses TRBV20-1 and TRBJ2-5; D possibly corresponds to TRBD2 (6 bases). The V end was cut by 3 bases, the J end by 5 bases, with 10 bases between. The CDR3 runs to 12 residues. CDR1 DFQATT and CDR2 SNEGSKA come from the germline V gene (reference sequence). The CDR3 is CSARASAETQYF. The DNA of the CDR3 is TGCAGTGCTAGGGCTAGCGCGGAGACCCAGTACTTC.

This clone appeared many times. The chain recombines TRBV7-9 with TRBJ1-2, with D maybe TRBD1 (6 bases). This CDR3 region has 13 residues. V was shortened by 3 bases and J by 7 bases, with 12 bases between the two germline ends. Germline CDR1 and CDR2: SEHNR and FQNEAQ (reference sequence). CDR3 amino acids: CASSLGGATGYTF. Written as DNA, the CDR3 is TGTGCCAGCAGCTTGGGGGGCGCCACTGGCTACACCTTC.

This rearrangement joins TRBV20-1 to TRBJ2-3; TRBD1 matches at 8 bases. J gave up 7 bases and V 3 bases, and 12 bases lay outside the gene matches. Germline loops: CDR1 DFQATT, CDR2 SNEGSKA (reference sequence). This CDR3 has 15 residues. The CDR3 here is CSARISDRVLNTQYF. Written as DNA, the CDR3 is TGCAGTGCTAGGATATCGGACAGGGTACTGAATACGCAGTATTTT.

The V call is TRBV6-1, the J call TRBJ1-5; D remains unclear. This CDR3 comprises 11 residues. Germline V gene lookup returns CDR1 MNHNS and CDR2 SASEGT. Trimming pared 5 bases from V and 5 bases from J, leaving 4 bases between. CDR3: CASSKYQPQHF. The CDR3 region has the DNA TGTGCCAGCAGTAAGTATCAGCCCCAGCATTTT.

The chain links TRBV20-1 to TRBJ1-2, with D possibly being TRBD1 (5 bases). V lost 0 bases to trimming and J lost 6 bases, with 11 bases between them. The CDR3 consists of 13 residues. Germline assignment: CDR1 DFQATT and CDR2 SNEGSKA (reference sequence). The DNA of the CDR3 is TGCAGTGCTAGAGATCCAGGGTTGGATGGCTACACCTTC. Amino acids: CSARDPGLDGYTF.

The sample holds many counts of this clone. The chain couples TRBV5-4 to TRBJ2-1; 11 nucleotides align to TRBD2. Losses at the gene ends were 0 bases for V and 0 bases for J; bases not matched to a gene: 11. The CDR3 has 20 amino acids. The germline V gene encodes CDR1 SGHNT and CDR2 YYREEE (reference sequence). This CDR3 is CASSLGLAGISPSSYNEQFF. The DNA of the CDR3 is TGTGCCAGCAGCTTGGGACTAGCGGGGATATCCCCAAGCTCCTACAATGAGCAGTTCTTC.

This clone has a count of ten or more. This chain links TRBV28 with TRBJ1-5, with D tentatively TRBD1 (6 bases). The V and J ends lost 6 bases and 3 bases respectively, with 15 bases between them. The CDR3 runs 15 residues. Germline assignment: CDR1 MDHEN and CDR2 SYDVKM. The CDR3 DNA sequence: TGTGCCAGCAGAATACAGGGTCTGGTCAATCAGCCCCAGCATTTT. Amino acid sequence: CASRIQGLVNQPQHF.

In DNA, the CDR3 is TGCAGTGCTAGAGATCTGGGGGAACGGGAAGGCTACACCTTC. Its translation: CSARDLGEREGYTF. The chain combines TRBV20-1 with TRBJ1-2, with D perhaps TRBD1 (5 bases). Germline values: CDR1 DFQATT, CDR2 SNEGSKA (reference sequence). The ends were cut back, 0 bases at V and 8 bases at J, with 16 bases in the middle. The CDR3 spans 14 residues.

This clone showed up just a few times. This sequence joins TRBV28 and TRBJ2-6; D is uncertain. CDR3 length equals 17 residues. CDR1 and CDR2 from the germline V gene are MDHEN and SYDVKM. Trimming left V 5 bases short and J 0 bases short, with 14 bases between. CDR3 sequence (DNA): TGTGCCAGCAGTCGTTTATTAGAAAGCTCTGGGGCCAACGTCCTGACTTTC. Translation: CASSRLLESSGANVLTF.

The rearrangement joins TRBV11-2 to TRBJ2-1; perhaps D is TRBD1 or TRBD2 (5 bases each). Trimming removed 3 bases at V and 10 bases at J, with 10 bases between. Germline V gives CDR1 SGHAT, CDR2 FQNNGV. This CDR3 contains 12 residues. CDR3 coding DNA: TGTGCCAGCAGCTTGGGGGAAGGCGAGCAGTTCTTC. This gives the protein CASSLGEGEQFF.

The rearrangement links TRBV24-1 to TRBJ1-5; the D is unclear. V was shortened by 0 bases and J by 0 bases, with 8 bases between the two germline ends. The CDR3 contains 16 residues. From germline, CDR1 is KGHDR and CDR2 SFDVKD. The CDR3 loop is CATSDLHGNSNQPQHF. The CDR3 coding sequence is TGTGCCACCAGTGATTTGCACGGGAATAGCAATCAGCCCCAGCATTTT.

V and J are TRBV6-1 and TRBJ1-4; D call uncertain. Trimming shortened V by 3 bases and J by 11 bases, and 13 bases separated the two germline ends. This CDR3 region has 13 residues. CDR1 MNHNS and CDR2 SASEGT come from the germline V gene. The CDR3 spells CASSDSQKTKLFF. The CDR3 DNA sequence: TGTGCCAGCAGTGACTCCCAGAAAACCAAACTGTTTTTT.

This clone was seen many times. The chain uses TRBV29-1 and TRBJ1-1, with D maybe TRBD1 (6 bases). The germline V gene has CDR1 SQVTM and CDR2 ANQGSEA. The CDR3 extends over 12 amino acids. The V gene lost 8 bases and the J gene lost 4 bases, with 14 bases spanning the gap. The CDR3 nucleotides read TGCAGCTTCTATGAGGGGGGCACTGAAGCTTTCTTT. This translates into CSFYEGGTEAFF. Filled out from reference TRBV29-1 and TRBJ1-1, the complete variable domain reads SAVISQKPSRDICQRGTSLTIQCQVDSQVTMMFWYRQQPGQSLTLIATANQGSEATYESGFVIDKFPISRPNLTFSTLTVSNMSPEDSSIYLCSFYEGGTEAFFGQGTRLTVV.

This clone was seen at least ten times. The V gene is TRBV16, the J gene TRBJ2-7; D tentatively fits TRBD1 or TRBD2 (5 bases each). CDR3 length equals 12 residues. Trimming took 4 bases from V and 6 from J, leaving 10 bases between them. Germline lookup yields CDR1 KGHSY and CDR2 FQNENV. The CDR3 reads CASSPLRGEQYF. CDR3 DNA: TGTGCCAGCAGCCCCCTGAGGGGCGAGCAGTACTTC.

This clone was counted a few times. The chain joins TRBV28 to TRBJ2-1; D may be TRBD1 or TRBD2 (6 bases each). Germline V CDR1 and CDR2: MDHEN, SYDVKM. Trimming removed 5 bases from V and 9 bases from J, with 11 bases in between. The CDR3 runs 12 residues. The chain's CDR3 is CASSQQGGEQFF. Here the CDR3 DNA reads TGTGCCAGCAGTCAACAGGGAGGTGAGCAGTTCTTC.

The rearrangement uses TRBV2 and TRBJ2-7; 13 bases are shared with TRBD2. Trimming removed 9 bases from V and 2 bases from J; junction bases left unmatched: 4. CDR3 length equals 14 residues. Germline CDR1 and CDR2: SNHLY and FYNNEI. The CDR3 bases are TGTGCCAGGGGGACTAGCGGGACCACCTACGAGCAGTACTTC. This codes for CARGTSGTTYEQYF.

V usage is TRBV11-2 and J usage is TRBJ1-4; D gene uncertain. This CDR3 has 11 residues. V gave up 5 bases and J gave up 7 bases, with 5 bases separating them. Looked up from germline, CDR1 is SGHAT and CDR2 is FQNNGV. Here the CDR3 DNA reads TGTGCCAGCAGCAATAGTGAAAAACTGTTTTTT. This sequence encodes CASSNSEKLFF.

Only a few counts were recorded for this clone. The chain joins TRBV12-3 or TRBV12-4 to TRBJ1-1; the D gene is possibly TRBD1 (6 bases). This CDR3 has 11 amino acids. V was shortened by 7 bases and J by 11 bases, with 14 bases between the two germline ends. The CDR3 DNA reads TGTGCCAGCATGACCGGGACAAAGGCTTTCTTT. This gives the protein CASMTGTKAFF.

The V call is TRBV5-1, the J call TRBJ1-1; 9 nucleotides match TRBD1. CDR3 length: 15 amino acids. Per the germline V gene, CDR1 is SGHRS and CDR2 is YFSETQ. J was trimmed by 3 bases and V by 4 bases; bases with no gene match: 7. The CDR3 DNA reads TGCGCCAGCAGCCCGGGACAGGGCAGGGACACTGAAGCTTTCTTT. Its translation is CASSPGQGRDTEAFF.

This chain uses TRBV30 with TRBJ1-2; weak D call: TRBD1 (6 bases). Germline loops: CDR1 GTSNPN, CDR2 SVGIG (reference sequence). V dropped 5 bases and J dropped 1 base, with 14 bases sitting between them. The CDR3 is made up of 14 amino acids. This CDR3 is CAWSLWGLNYGYTF. Written as DNA, the CDR3 is TGTGCCTGGTCTCTCTGGGGGCTTAACTATGGCTACACCTTC.

DNA for the CDR3: TGTGCCAGCAGTTCCCTAGCGGTAGAGACCGGGGAGCTGTTTTTT. Protein sequence: CASSSLAVETGELFF. The chain is built from TRBV6-5 and TRBJ2-2, with TRBD2 matching over 7 bases. The J segment lost 5 bases and the V segment lost 4 bases, leaving 7 bases of the junction unmatched. The CDR3 spans 15 residues. Germline lookup yields CDR1 MNHEY and CDR2 SVGAGI.

The chain combines TRBV10-3 with TRBJ2-7; D is unresolved. Germline lookup yields CDR1 ENHRY and CDR2 SYGVKD. Trimming removed 2 bases from V and 0 bases from J, with 5 bases in between. The CDR3 runs 13 residues. Here the CDR3 DNA reads TGTGCCATCAGTGAGAGGAGCTCCTACGAGCAGTACTTC. Its translation is CAISERSSYEQYF.

This clone appeared many times. The CDR3 sequence: CASRPTGPNSPLHF. DNA of the CDR3: TGTGCCAGCAGGCCAACGGGCCCCAATTCACCCCTCCACTTT. The rearrangement uses TRBV27 and TRBJ1-6; the D is unclear. Per the germline V gene, CDR1 is MNHEY and CDR2 is SMNVEV (reference sequence). The CDR3 has 14 amino acids. Trimming shortened V by 6 bases and J by 7 bases, and 13 bases separated the two germline ends.

This clone came up a few times. V is TRBV4-3 and J is TRBJ1-2; the D gene is possibly TRBD1 (6 bases). Trimming cost V 0 bases and J 7 bases, with 12 bases left between them. From germline, CDR1 is LGHNA and CDR2 YSLEER. This CDR3 contains 14 residues. The CDR3 bases are TGCGCCAGCAGCCAAGAGGTCCAGGGGAGTGGCTACACCTTC. It is translated as CASSQEVQGSGYTF.

This clone was found a few times. The V and J genes are TRBV30 and TRBJ2-7; possible D gene TRBD1, 6 bases. Trimming shortened V by 4 bases and J by 0 bases, and 10 bases separated the two germline ends. This CDR3 spans 13 amino acids. Germline values: CDR1 GTSNPN, CDR2 SVGIG (reference sequence). CDR3 nucleotide sequence: TGTGCCTGGACCACAGGGCACTCCTACGAGCAGTACTTC. It translates to CAWTTGHSYEQYF.

There are a few counts of this clone. V gene TRBV27 combines with J gene TRBJ2-3; 7 bases fit TRBD1. The CDR3 is 17 amino acids. Germline trimming cut 4 bases from V and 2 bases from J; bases unmatched to any gene: 12. From germline, CDR1 is MNHEY and CDR2 SMNVEV (reference sequence). Here the CDR3 reads CASSYYLGQALTDTQYF. CDR3 sequence (DNA): TGTGCCAGCAGTTACTACTTAGGACAGGCCCTCACAGATACGCAGTATTTT.

This sequence joins TRBV6-2 or TRBV6-3 and TRBJ2-7; D unclear. The length of the CDR3 is 14 residues. Germline V gene lookup returns CDR1 MNHEY and CDR2 SVGEGT. Trimming shortened V by 5 bases and J by 4 bases, and 15 bases separated the two germline ends. The CDR3 is CASSEDSAVYEQYF. The CDR3 nucleotides read TGTGCCAGCAGTGAAGATTCGGCAGTTTACGAGCAGTACTTC.

This sequence joins TRBV7-2 and TRBJ2-1; the D gene is possibly TRBD1 (6 bases). V lost 1 base, J lost 6 bases, and 7 bases lay in between. CDR1 is SGHTA, CDR2 FQGNSA, per germline. The CDR3 consists of 13 residues. CDR3 nucleotides: TGTGCCAGCAGCTTAGGAGGGGGCAATGAGCAGTTCTTC. Its translation is CASSLGGGNEQFF.